These T cell receptor beta chains were read from a single sample in a study of vaccination effects on CD4 cells after COVID-19. These receptors are not linked to any known antigen. Sequencing used immunoSEQ multiplex PCR; TCRdb keeps in-frame clones, though not all of them. The data contain more than 60,000 clones, just under 75% of them singletons. Material: CD4+ T cells from PBMCs cultured without peptide, obtained after COVID-19 vaccination. The receptors originated from a human donor who received a COVID-19 vaccine. Each CDR3 is given with its conserved first and last residue. A D gene is named only where the DNA matches it firmly. Clone size is stated in some rows and not others, as once, few, many or a class when expanded.

abundance	v_gene	j_gene	d_gene	CDR3aa	CDR3nt
-	TRBV7-8	TRBJ2-1	TRBD2	CASSFNKRGGRFF	TGTGCCAGCAGCTTTAACAAGCGGGGGGGCCGTTTCTTC
-	TRBV6-6	TRBJ1-4	-	CASSSPNEKLFF	TGTGCCAGCAGTTCCCCCAATGAAAAACTGTTTTTT
-	TRBV6-4	TRBJ2-2	-	CASSASPGEAGELFF	TGTGCCAGCAGCGCCTCCCCAGGGGAAGCCGGGGAGCTGTTTTTT
-	TRBV5-5	TRBJ1-2	-	CASSLDTLPRGYTF	TGTGCCAGCAGCTTGGACACCCTCCCTCGGGGCTACACCTTC
-	TRBV14	TRBJ2-4	-	CASSQVAGNSAKNIQYF	TGTGCCAGCAGCCAAGTGGCAGGGAATTCGGCCAAAAACATTCAGTACTTC
few	TRBV7-9	TRBJ2-2	TRBD1	CASSSRTGGSTGELFF	TGTGCCAGCAGCTCTCGGACAGGGGGCTCGACCGGGGAGCTGTTTTTT
-	TRBV4-3	TRBJ2-1	-	CASSLSTQSSYNEQFF	TGCGCCAGCAGCCTCTCGACCCAGAGCTCCTACAATGAGCAGTTCTTC
-	TRBV18	TRBJ1-2	-	CASSPEGDYGYTF	TGTGCCAGCTCACCAGAAGGGGACTATGGCTACACCTTC
-	TRBV19	TRBJ2-1	-	CASSSTIEGEQFF	TGTGCCAGTAGCTCAACCATCGAAGGTGAGCAGTTCTTC
-	TRBV5-8	TRBJ1-1	TRBD1	CASPSDRRNTEAFF	TGTGCCAGCCCCTCGGACAGGCGGAACACTGAAGCTTTCTTT
few	TRBV4-1	TRBJ1-3	-	CASNQNREAGNTIYF	TGCGCCAGCAACCAGAACAGGGAAGCTGGAAACACCATATATTTT
-	TRBV5-1	TRBJ1-1	-	CASSLEGVTEAFF	TGCGCCAGCAGCTTGGAGGGGGTGACTGAAGCTTTCTTT
-	TRBV9	TRBJ2-2	-	CASSSHGPTEELFF	TGTGCCAGCAGCTCCCATGGACCTACCGAGGAGCTGTTTTTT
-	TRBV14	TRBJ1-2	-	CASSQELGGADGYTF	TGTGCCAGCAGCCAAGAGTTAGGGGGAGCGGATGGCTACACCTTC
-	TRBV24-1	TRBJ2-3	TRBD1	CATSRGTGSTDTQYF	TGTGCCACCAGCCGAGGGACAGGGAGCACAGATACGCAGTATTTT
once	TRBV5-1	TRBJ1-2	-	CASSLVGGSSYGYTF	TGCGCCAGCAGCTTGGTGGGGGGTTCCTCCTATGGCTACACCTTC
-	TRBV5-8	TRBJ1-6	TRBD1	CASSWDRGSSPLHF	TGTGCCAGCAGCTGGGACAGGGGTAGCTCACCCCTCCACTTT
-	TRBV30	TRBJ1-6	-	CAWKQGGNSPLHF	TGTGCCTGGAAGCAGGGAGGTAATTCACCCCTCCACTTT
-	TRBV5-1	TRBJ1-1	TRBD1	CASRLSGGTVESNTEAFF	TGCGCCAGCAGGTTGTCGGGAGGGACAGTGGAATCGAACACTGAAGCTTTCTTT
-	TRBV11-2	TRBJ1-3	TRBD1	CASSGPGTGYSGNTIYF	TGTGCCAGCAGCGGACCCGGGACAGGGTACTCTGGAAACACCATATATTTT